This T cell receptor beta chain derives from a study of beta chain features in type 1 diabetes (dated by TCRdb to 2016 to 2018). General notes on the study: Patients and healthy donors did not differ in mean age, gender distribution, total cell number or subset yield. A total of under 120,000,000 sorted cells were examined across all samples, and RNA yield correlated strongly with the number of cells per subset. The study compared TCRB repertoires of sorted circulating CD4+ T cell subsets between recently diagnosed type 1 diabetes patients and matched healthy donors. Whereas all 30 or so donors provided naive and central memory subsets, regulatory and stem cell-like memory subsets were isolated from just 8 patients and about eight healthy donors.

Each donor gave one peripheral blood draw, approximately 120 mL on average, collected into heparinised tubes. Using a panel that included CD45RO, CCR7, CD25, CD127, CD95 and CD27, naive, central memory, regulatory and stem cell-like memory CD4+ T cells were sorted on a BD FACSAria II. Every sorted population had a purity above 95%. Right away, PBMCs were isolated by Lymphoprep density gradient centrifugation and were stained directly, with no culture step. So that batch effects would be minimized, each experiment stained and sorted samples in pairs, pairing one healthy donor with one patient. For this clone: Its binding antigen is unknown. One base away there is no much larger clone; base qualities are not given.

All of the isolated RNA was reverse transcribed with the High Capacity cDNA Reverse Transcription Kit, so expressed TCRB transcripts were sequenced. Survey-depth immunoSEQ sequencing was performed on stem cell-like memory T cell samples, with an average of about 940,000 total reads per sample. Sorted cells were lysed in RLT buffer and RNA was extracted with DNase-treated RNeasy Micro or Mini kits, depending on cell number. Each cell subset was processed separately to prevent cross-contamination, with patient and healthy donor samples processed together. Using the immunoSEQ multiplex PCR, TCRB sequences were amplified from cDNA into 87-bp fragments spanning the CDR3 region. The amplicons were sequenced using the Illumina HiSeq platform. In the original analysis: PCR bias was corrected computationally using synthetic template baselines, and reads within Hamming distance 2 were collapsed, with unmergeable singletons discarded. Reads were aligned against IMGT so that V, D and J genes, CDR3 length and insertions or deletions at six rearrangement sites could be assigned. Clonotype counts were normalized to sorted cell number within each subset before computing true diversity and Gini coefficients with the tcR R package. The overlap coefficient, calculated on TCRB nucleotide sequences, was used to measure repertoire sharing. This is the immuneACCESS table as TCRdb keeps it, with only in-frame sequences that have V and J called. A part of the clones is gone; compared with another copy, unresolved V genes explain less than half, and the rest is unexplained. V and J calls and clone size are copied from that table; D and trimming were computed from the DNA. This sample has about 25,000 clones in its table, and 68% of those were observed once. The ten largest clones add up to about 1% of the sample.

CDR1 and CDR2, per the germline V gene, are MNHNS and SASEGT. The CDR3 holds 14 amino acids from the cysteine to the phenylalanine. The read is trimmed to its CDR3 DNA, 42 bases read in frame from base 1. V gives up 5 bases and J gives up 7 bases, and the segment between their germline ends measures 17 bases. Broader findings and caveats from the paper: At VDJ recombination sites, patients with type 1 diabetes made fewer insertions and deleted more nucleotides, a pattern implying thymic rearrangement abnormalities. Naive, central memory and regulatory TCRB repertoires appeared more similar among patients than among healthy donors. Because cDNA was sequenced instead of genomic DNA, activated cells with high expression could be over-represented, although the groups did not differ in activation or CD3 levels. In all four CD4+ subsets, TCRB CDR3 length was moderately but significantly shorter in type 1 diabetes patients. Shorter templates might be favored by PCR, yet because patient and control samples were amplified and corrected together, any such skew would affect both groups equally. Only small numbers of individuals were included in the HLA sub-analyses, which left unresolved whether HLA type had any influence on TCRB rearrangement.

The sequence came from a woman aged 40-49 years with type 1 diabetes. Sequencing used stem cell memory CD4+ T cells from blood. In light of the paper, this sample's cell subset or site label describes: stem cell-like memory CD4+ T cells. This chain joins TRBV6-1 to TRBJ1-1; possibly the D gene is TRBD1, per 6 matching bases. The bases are TGTGCCAGCAGTAATACAGGGCTTTCGAATGAAGCTTTCTTT. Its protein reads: CASSNTGLSNEAFF.